The 27 T cell receptor beta chains listed next were all sequenced from one sample in a study of T cell responses to AZD1222 COVID-19 vaccine. The protocol was immunoSEQ multiplex PCR, while the TCRdb copy is restricted to in-frame clones and leaves out a portion. The sample yields about 140,000 clones, 80% to 95% seen once. Sequenced here: peripheral blood, sampled on day 0 of AZD1222 vaccination. These TCRs come from an adult in good health.

This chain uses TRBV7-2 with TRBJ2-5; tentatively, D is TRBD2 (6 bases). Germline CDR1 reads SGHTA; CDR2 reads FQGNSA. The CDR3 extends over 16 amino acids. Deletions cut 1 base from V and 3 bases from J, with 15 bases between. CDR3 nucleotides: TGTGCCAGCAGCTTAGTTTCGGGGAGGTCAAAAGAGACCCAGTACTTC. It encodes CASSLVSGRSKETQYF. The full variable domain, completed using reference TRBV7-2 and TRBJ2-5, is GAGVSQSPSNKVTEKGKDVELRCDPISGHTALYWYRQSLGQGLEFLIYFQGNSAPDKSGLPSDRFSAERTGGSVSTLTIQRTQQEDSAVYLCASSLVSGRSKETQYFGPGTRLLVL.

This chain uses TRBV19 with TRBJ2-3; D unclear. With 5 bases removed from V and 6 bases from J, the gap between germline ends came to 18 bases. Germline CDR1 LNHDA, CDR2 SQIVND (reference sequence). The CDR3 runs 15 residues. CDR3 DNA: TGTGCCAGTAGTGAGCGAGGTAAAATTTGGGATACGCAGTATTTT. It encodes CASSERGKIWDTQYF.

The chain couples TRBV11-1 to TRBJ2-7; D gene ambiguous. Deletions cut 3 bases from V and 4 bases from J, with 7 bases between. Germline loops: CDR1 SGHAT, CDR2 FQDESV (reference sequence). This CDR3 is 12 amino acids long. CDR3 bases: TGTGCCAGCAGCTTGGATGGGTACGAGCAGTACTTC. Translating gives CASSLDGYEQYF.

This chain joins TRBV27 and TRBJ1-1; 7 nucleotides align to TRBD1. The V segment lost 6 bases and the J segment 4 bases; nucleotides outside the gene matches: 8. The CDR3 spans 14 residues. The germline CDR1 and CDR2 sequences are MNHEY and SMNVEV (reference sequence). CDR3 region: CASRRQGSGTEAFF. CDR3 in DNA: TGTGCCAGCAGACGACAGGGATCGGGCACTGAAGCTTTCTTT.

The chain joins TRBV11-2 to TRBJ2-3, with TRBD1 matching 9 bases. The CDR3 covers 13 residues. J gave up 6 bases and V 9 bases, and 7 bases lay outside the gene matches. Germline CDR1 reads SGHAT; CDR2 reads FQNNGV. The CDR3 reads CASEQGASDTQYF. The CDR3 DNA reads TGTGCCAGTGAACAGGGGGCATCGGATACGCAGTATTTT.

CDR3 in amino acids: CASSQKGTGEAYNSPLHF. The CDR3, as DNA: TGCGCCAGCAGCCAAAAAGGGACTGGAGAGGCCTATAATTCACCCCTCCACTTT. The V and J genes are TRBV4-1 and TRBJ1-6, with D possibly being TRBD1 (5 bases). Trimming took off 2 bases at V and 2 bases at J, with 16 bases between the two ends. The CDR3 has 18 residues. Germline lookup yields CDR1 MGHRA and CDR2 YSYEKL.

This clone was observed a single time. The rearrangement uses TRBV12-3 or TRBV12-4 and TRBJ1-6, with 7 positions matching TRBD1. Losses at the gene ends were 5 bases for V and 9 bases for J; bases not matched to a gene: 4. The CDR3 runs 13 residues. The CDR3 sequence: CASSPRDSSPLHF. The CDR3 region has the DNA TGTGCCAGCAGTCCGAGGGACAGTTCACCCCTCCACTTT.

Written as DNA, the CDR3 is TGTGCCAGCAGCGCCCGACAGGTGAGAGGCAATCAGCCCCAGCATTTT. Protein: CASSARQVRGNQPQHF. The gene calls are TRBV9 and TRBJ1-5, with D possibly TRBD1 on 6 matching bases. The V gene's germline CDR1 is SGDLS and CDR2 YYNGEE. The V and J ends lost 3 bases and 2 bases respectively, with 15 bases between them. The length of the CDR3 is 16 residues.

This clone has a single count. The rearrangement joins TRBV5-6 to TRBJ1-1; the D is unclear. With 4 bases removed from V and 1 base from J, the gap between germline ends came to 8 bases. CDR3 length: 13 residues. Germline CDR1 is SGHDT and CDR2 is YYEEEE. CDR3 region: CASSVVWNTEAFF. CDR3 in DNA: TGTGCCAGCAGCGTAGTTTGGAACACTGAAGCTTTCTTT.

V gene TRBV5-1 combines with J gene TRBJ2-5; D might be TRBD1 (5 bases). This CDR3 contains 14 residues. V was cut by 2 bases and J by 1 base, with 9 bases left in between. Germline V gene sequence: CDR1 SGHRS, CDR2 YFSETQ. The CDR3 protein is CASSFRATQETQYF. The DNA of the CDR3 is TGCGCCAGCAGCTTCAGGGCTACCCAAGAGACCCAGTACTTC.

Details on this clone: The junction departs from germline at one end; a sequencing error may be responsible. The chain is built from TRBV11-2 and TRBJ2-7; D gene uncertain. The CDR3 length is 12 residues. The germline V gene has CDR1 SGHAT and CDR2 FQNNGV. CDR3 nucleotide sequence: TGTGCCAGCACCTTAATTTCCTACGAGCAGTACTTC. Amino acids: CASTLISYEQYF. The variable domain in full, with the rest retrieved from reference TRBV11-2 and TRBJ2-7, is EAGVAQSPRYKIIEKRQSVAFWCNPISGHATLYWYQQILGQGPKLLIQFQNNGVVDDSQLPKDRFSAERLKGVDSTLKIQPAKLEDSAVYLCASTLISYEQYFGPGTRLTVT.

The rearrangement joins TRBV28 to TRBJ2-7; 11 bases map to TRBD2. Germline values: CDR1 MDHEN, CDR2 SYDVKM. V shed 8 bases and J 4 bases; nucleotides not matched to a gene: 10. This CDR3 contains 15 residues. The CDR3: CASGTSGLSGYEQYF. The CDR3 DNA follows: TGTGCCAGCGGGACTAGCGGTCTGTCTGGGTACGAGCAGTACTTC.

The J gene is TRBJ1-6, the V gene TRBV10-3; 9 nucleotides match TRBD1. Unmatched junction bases numbered 2, after V lost 7 bases and J lost 7 bases. This CDR3 is 13 amino acids long. Germline assignment: CDR1 ENHRY and CDR2 SYGVKD. For the CDR3, the DNA is TGTGCCATCACGGGACAGGGCAATTCACCCCTCCACTTT. Translating it yields CAITGQGNSPLHF.

This chain uses TRBV5-1 with TRBJ2-2; TRBD2 might be the D (5 bases). CDR1 and CDR2 from the germline V gene are SGHRS and YFSETQ. The CDR3 spans 15 residues. V lost 7 bases and J lost 0, with 13 bases in between. CDR3 loop: CASQLAGSNTGELFF. CDR3 DNA: TGCGCCAGCCAACTCGCGGGTTCGAACACCGGGGAGCTGTTTTTT.

The rearrangement links TRBV4-2 to TRBJ1-2, with 9 bases aligning to TRBD1. Looked up from germline, CDR1 is LGHNA and CDR2 is YNFKEQ. This CDR3 contains 15 residues. The V segment lost 1 base and the J segment 4 bases; nucleotides outside the gene matches: 4. DNA for the CDR3: TGTGCCAGCAGCCAAGCTACAGGGGGCGCCTATGGCTACACCTTC. Its protein product is CASSQATGGAYGYTF.

This chain uses TRBV20-1 with TRBJ1-3; tentatively, D is TRBD1 (6 bases). Germline values: CDR1 DFQATT, CDR2 SNEGSKA (reference sequence). This CDR3 is 15 amino acids long. V dropped 3 bases and J dropped 1 base, with 13 bases sitting between them. CDR3 region: CSASPGGRSGNTIYF. CDR3 nucleotide sequence: TGCAGTGCTAGTCCGGGGGGGCGGTCTGGAAACACCATATATTTT.

In its sample, this clone was seen once. The J gene is TRBJ2-5, the V gene TRBV18, with 12 nucleotides matching TRBD2. V lost 3 bases, J lost 4 bases, and 12 bases stayed unmatched. There are 18 residues in the CDR3. In germline, CDR1 is KGHSH, CDR2 LQKENI. This chain's CDR3 is CASSPRWTSGDEGETQYF. DNA of the CDR3: TGTGCCAGCTCACCGCGTTGGACTAGCGGGGATGAAGGAGAGACCCAGTACTTC.

The chain couples TRBV9 to TRBJ1-1; the D is unclear. This CDR3 spans 14 amino acids. V lost 4 bases and J 4 bases, leaving 14 bases between the germline ends. Germline V gene lookup returns CDR1 SGDLS and CDR2 YYNGEE. The CDR3 here is CASSSRHPTTEAFF. CDR3 nucleotide sequence: TGTGCCAGCAGCTCCCGACACCCTACCACTGAAGCTTTCTTT.

Turning to this clone: Distinct nucleotide sequences in the sample also encode this CDR3. J is TRBJ2-5 and V is TRBV5-5; D gene ambiguous. The V end lost 1 base, the J end lost 5 bases, and 6 bases lay between the germline ends. Germline values: CDR1 SGHKS, CDR2 YYEKEE (reference sequence). There are 12 residues in the CDR3. The CDR3 DNA sequence: TGTGCCAGCAGCTTGAATAGGGAGACCCAGTACTTC. It codes for CASSLNRETQYF.

This clone appeared a single time. The chain links TRBV18 to TRBJ2-1; no reliable D call. The CDR3 contains 15 residues. Germline-derived CDR1 and CDR2 are KGHSH and LQKENI. Trimming took 2 bases from V and 0 from J, leaving 8 bases between them. CDR3 coding DNA: TGTGCCAGCTCACCAAGTGAACGCTCCTACAATGAGCAGTTCTTC. Protein product: CASSPSERSYNEQFF.

The chain employs TRBV28 and TRBJ1-5; no clear D gene. The germline V and J ends were trimmed by 8 bases and 7 bases, with 18 bases remaining between them. Germline lookup yields CDR1 MDHEN and CDR2 SYDVKM. The CDR3 totals 14 residues. CDR3 in DNA: TGTGCCAGCCTTAGTCTGGGATCGCGGCAGCCCCAGCATTTT. This translates into CASLSLGSRQPQHF.

The chain is built from TRBV28 and TRBJ2-5; 7 bases line up with TRBD1. J was trimmed by 3 bases and V by 5 bases; bases with no gene match: 9. Germline V gene lookup returns CDR1 MDHEN and CDR2 SYDVKM. The CDR3 consists of 15 residues. The CDR3 is CASSPRGQPKETQYF. The CDR3 region has the DNA TGTGCCAGCAGTCCTAGGGGGCAGCCTAAAGAGACCCAGTACTTC.

The genes are TRBV27 and TRBJ2-7; the match to TRBD1 covers 8 bases. This CDR3 spans 14 amino acids. The junction had 3 bases not matched to a gene; V was cut back by 5 bases and J by 0 bases. The V gene's germline CDR1 is MNHEY and CDR2 SMNVEV (reference sequence). The DNA for the CDR3 is TGTGCCAGCAGTCGGACAGGGAGCTCCTACGAGCAGTACTTC. It specifies CASSRTGSSYEQYF.

The chain links TRBV10-3 to TRBJ2-6; perhaps D is TRBD1 or TRBD2 (6 bases each). The CDR3 totals 18 residues. V lost 4 bases, J lost 1 base, and 17 bases lay in between. Germline values: CDR1 ENHRY, CDR2 SYGVKD. CDR3 residues: CAISAGAAVLSGANVLTF. CDR3 DNA sequence: TGTGCCATCAGTGCGGGGGCGGCTGTTCTTTCTGGGGCCAACGTCCTGACTTTC.

This rearrangement joins TRBV5-1 to TRBJ1-1, with D uncertain. The V and J ends lost 0 bases and 6 bases respectively, with 6 bases between them. The V gene's germline CDR1 is SGHRS and CDR2 YFSETQ. CDR3 length: 12 residues. CDR3 in DNA: TGCGCCAGCAGCTTGGACAGATCTGAAGCTTTCTTT. Its protein product is CASSLDRSEAFF.

The rearrangement joins TRBV5-1 to TRBJ1-5, with TRBD1 as a possible D gene (5 bases). Germline V gene sequence: CDR1 SGHRS, CDR2 YFSETQ. Trimming took off 0 bases at V and 3 bases at J, with 10 bases between the two ends. This CDR3 has 15 residues. The CDR3 nucleotides are TGCGCCAGCAGCTTGGTAGGGGATCCCAATCAGCCCCAGCATTTT. Translating it yields CASSLVGDPNQPQHF.

The J gene is TRBJ1-2, the V gene TRBV19, with D possibly TRBD1 on 6 matching bases. There are 15 residues in the CDR3. Germline CDR1 LNHDA, CDR2 SQIVND (reference sequence). Between the trimmed V and J ends, which lost 4 bases and 0 bases, there was a span of 12 bases. CDR3 amino acids: CASSTTGTTNYGYTF. The DNA of the CDR3 is TGTGCCAGTAGTACAACAGGGACAACTAACTATGGCTACACCTTC.